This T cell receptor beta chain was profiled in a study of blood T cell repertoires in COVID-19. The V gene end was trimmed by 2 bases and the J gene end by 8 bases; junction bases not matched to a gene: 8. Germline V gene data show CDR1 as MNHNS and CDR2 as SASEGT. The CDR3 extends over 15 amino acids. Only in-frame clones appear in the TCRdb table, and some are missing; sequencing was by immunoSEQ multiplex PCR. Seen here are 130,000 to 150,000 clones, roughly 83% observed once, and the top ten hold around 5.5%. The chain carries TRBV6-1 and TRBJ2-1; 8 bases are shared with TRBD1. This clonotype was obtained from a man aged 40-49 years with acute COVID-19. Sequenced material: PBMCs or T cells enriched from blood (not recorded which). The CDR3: CASSEFVQGAYEQFF. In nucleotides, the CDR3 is TGTGCCAGCAGTGAATTCGTCCAGGGGGCTTATGAGCAGTTCTTC.